These T cell receptor beta chains were read from a single sample in a study of shared clonotypes between healthy human individuals. TCRdb's table, derived via immunoSEQ multiplex PCR, lists solely in-frame clones and lacks some. The sample consists of 1.5 million to 2.5 million clones, about 95% of them appearing once. Sequencing used naive CD8+ T cells sorted from blood. The receptors here all came from a man younger than 35 in good health. Both conserved end residues are part of each CDR3. D genes are given only for firm matches. Rows may omit the clone size; those that give it use once, few, many or a size class.

cdr3_length: 11
v_call: TRBV6-9
d_call: NA
j_call: TRBJ1-1
clone_size: NA
cdr3_aa: CARRTVTEAFF
cdr3_nt: TGTGCCAGAAGGACAGTCACTGAAGCTTTCTTT

cdr3_length: 12
v_call: TRBV25-1
d_call: NA
j_call: TRBJ1-2
clone_size: NA
cdr3_aa: CASRDLNYGYTF
cdr3_nt: TGTGCCAGCAGAGACTTGAACTATGGCTACACCTTC

cdr3_length: 14
v_call: TRBV28
d_call: TRBD1
j_call: TRBJ2-5
clone_size: NA
cdr3_aa: CATSDRVGPETQYF
cdr3_nt: TGTGCCACCTCGGACAGGGTCGGTCCAGAGACCCAGTACTTC

cdr3_length: 11
v_call: TRBV5-6
d_call: NA
j_call: TRBJ2-7
clone_size: few
cdr3_aa: CASSFLDEQYF
cdr3_nt: TGTGCCAGCAGCTTTTTAGACGAGCAGTACTTC

cdr3_length: 13
v_call: TRBV28
d_call: TRBD1
j_call: TRBJ2-7
clone_size: NA
cdr3_aa: CASSDTGGYEQYF
cdr3_nt: TGTGCCAGCAGTGACACAGGGGGCTACGAGCAGTACTTC

cdr3_length: 13
v_call: TRBV2
d_call: NA
j_call: TRBJ1-3
clone_size: NA
cdr3_aa: CASTEGPGNTIYF
cdr3_nt: TGTGCCAGCACCGAGGGTCCGGGGAACACCATATATTTT

cdr3_length: 18
v_call: TRBV9
d_call: TRBD2
j_call: TRBJ2-7
clone_size: NA
cdr3_aa: CASSARRKRGVRSYEQYF
cdr3_nt: TGTGCCAGCAGCGCTCGACGCAAACGGGGGGTACGGTCCTACGAGCAGTACTTC

cdr3_length: 18
v_call: TRBV7-9
d_call: TRBD1
j_call: TRBJ2-6
clone_size: NA
cdr3_aa: CASSDRDRALDGANVLTF
cdr3_nt: TGTGCCAGCAGCGACCGGGACAGGGCATTGGACGGGGCCAACGTCCTGACTTTC

cdr3_length: 15
v_call: TRBV5-1
d_call: TRBD2
j_call: TRBJ2-7
clone_size: NA
cdr3_aa: CASSSLGGGGYEQYF
cdr3_nt: TGCGCCAGCAGCTCTTTAGGCGGGGGTGGATACGAGCAGTACTTC

cdr3_length: 15
v_call: TRBV7-6
d_call: NA
j_call: TRBJ1-4
clone_size: NA
cdr3_aa: CASSSRPLSNEKLFF
cdr3_nt: TGTGCCAGCAGCTCGAGACCTCTGAGCAATGAAAAACTGTTTTTT

cdr3_length: 14
v_call: TRBV11-2
d_call: NA
j_call: TRBJ1-1
clone_size: NA
cdr3_aa: CASSLERARSEAFF
cdr3_nt: TGTGCCAGCAGCTTAGAAAGGGCCCGATCCGAAGCTTTCTTT

cdr3_length: 14
v_call: TRBV27
d_call: NA
j_call: TRBJ2-5
clone_size: NA
cdr3_aa: CASSSAGRFETQYF
cdr3_nt: TGTGCCAGCAGTTCGGCAGGGAGATTCGAGACCCAGTACTTC

cdr3_length: 16
v_call: TRBV23-1
d_call: NA
j_call: TRBJ2-7
clone_size: NA
cdr3_aa: CASSQRRVTAKYEQYF
cdr3_nt: TGCGCCAGCAGTCAACGGCGCGTCACGGCTAAATACGAGCAGTACTTC

cdr3_length: 16
v_call: TRBV6-5
d_call: NA
j_call: TRBJ2-1
clone_size: NA
cdr3_aa: CASSYSAGEVNNEQFF
cdr3_nt: TGTGCCAGCAGTTACTCGGCAGGGGAAGTTAACAATGAGCAGTTCTTC

cdr3_length: 14
v_call: TRBV5-1
d_call: NA
j_call: TRBJ2-3
clone_size: few
cdr3_aa: CASSLEGGTDTQYF
cdr3_nt: TGCGCCAGCAGCTTGGAGGGGGGCACAGATACGCAGTATTTT

cdr3_length: 14
v_call: TRBV5-4
d_call: NA
j_call: TRBJ2-3
clone_size: NA
cdr3_aa: CASSLDSSPDTQYF
cdr3_nt: TGTGCCAGCAGCTTGGACAGTTCACCAGATACGCAGTATTTT

cdr3_length: 12
v_call: TRBV10-3
d_call: NA
j_call: TRBJ2-5
clone_size: NA
cdr3_aa: CAISDQEETQYF
cdr3_nt: TGTGCCATCAGTGATCAGGAGGAGACCCAGTACTTC

cdr3_length: 16
v_call: TRBV19
d_call: TRBD1
j_call: TRBJ2-3
clone_size: NA
cdr3_aa: CASSVRTGGEADTQYF
cdr3_nt: TGTGCCAGTAGCGTTCGGACAGGGGGTGAGGCAGATACGCAGTATTTT

cdr3_length: 16
v_call: TRBV4-2
d_call: TRBD2
j_call: TRBJ2-5
clone_size: NA
cdr3_aa: CASSQEQRGEEETQYF
cdr3_nt: TGTGCCAGCAGCCAAGAGCAGCGGGGGGAAGAAGAGACCCAGTACTTC

cdr3_length: 15
v_call: TRBV6-5
d_call: TRBD1
j_call: TRBJ2-5
clone_size: NA
cdr3_aa: CASSFLQGERETQYF
cdr3_nt: TGTGCCAGCAGTTTTCTGCAGGGGGAGCGAGAGACCCAGTACTTC

cdr3_length: 13
v_call: TRBV28
d_call: NA
j_call: TRBJ1-2
clone_size: NA
cdr3_aa: CASSLAIGYGYTF
cdr3_nt: TGTGCCAGCAGTCTAGCTATCGGCTATGGCTACACCTTC

cdr3_length: 14
v_call: TRBV6-1
d_call: NA
j_call: TRBJ2-7
clone_size: once
cdr3_aa: CASSEWGSAYEQYF
cdr3_nt: TGTGCCAGCAGTGAATGGGGGAGTGCCTACGAGCAGTACTTC

cdr3_length: 14
v_call: TRBV30
d_call: NA
j_call: TRBJ2-3
clone_size: NA
cdr3_aa: CAWSVSGSTDTQYF
cdr3_nt: TGTGCCTGGAGTGTTAGCGGATCCACAGATACGCAGTATTTT

cdr3_length: 14
v_call: TRBV7-6
d_call: TRBD1
j_call: TRBJ1-2
clone_size: NA
cdr3_aa: CASSLGTGGDGYTF
cdr3_nt: TGTGCCAGCAGCTTGGGGACAGGGGGAGATGGCTACACCTTC

cdr3_length: 14
v_call: TRBV6-5
d_call: NA
j_call: TRBJ2-7
clone_size: NA
cdr3_aa: CASSYGGTAYEQYF
cdr3_nt: TGTGCCAGCAGTTACGGGGGGACCGCCTACGAGCAGTACTTC

cdr3_length: 18
v_call: TRBV5-4
d_call: TRBD1
j_call: TRBJ1-1
clone_size: once
cdr3_aa: CASITYQGQKAGHTEAFF
cdr3_nt: TGTGCCAGCATCACATACCAGGGACAGAAGGCGGGGCACACTGAAGCTTTCTTT

cdr3_length: 17
v_call: TRBV6-1
d_call: NA
j_call: TRBJ1-5
clone_size: once
cdr3_aa: CASSEGTGWGLNQPQHF
cdr3_nt: TGTGCCAGCAGTGAAGGTACAGGTTGGGGCCTCAATCAGCCCCAGCATTTT